This paragraph reports one T cell receptor beta chain. This entry belongs to a study of blood T cell repertoires in COVID-19. Trimming shortened V by 3 bases and J by 0 bases, and 9 bases separated the two germline ends. Germline V CDR1 and CDR2: SGHRS, YFSETQ. The CDR3 covers 14 residues. Using immunoSEQ multiplex PCR, the repertoire was profiled, and TCRdb retains in-frame clones only, with some absent. The sample shows a few hundred thousand clones, roughly 80% of them seen only once. The origin of this receptor is a woman in her 30s who had recovered from COVID-19. The chain links TRBV5-1 to TRBJ1-1; no reliable D call. Input material: peripheral blood. CDR3 in amino acids: CASSSASMNTEAFF. CDR3 nucleotides: TGCGCCAGCAGCTCAGCGTCCATGAACACTGAAGCTTTCTTT. The entire variable domain, with the rest obtained from reference TRBV5-1 and TRBJ1-1, is as follows: KAGVTQTPRYLIKTRGQQVTLSCSPISGHRSVSWYQQTPGQGLQFLFEYFSETQRNKGNFPGRFSGRQFSNSRSEMNVSTLELGDSALYLCASSSASMNTEAFFGQGTRLTVV.